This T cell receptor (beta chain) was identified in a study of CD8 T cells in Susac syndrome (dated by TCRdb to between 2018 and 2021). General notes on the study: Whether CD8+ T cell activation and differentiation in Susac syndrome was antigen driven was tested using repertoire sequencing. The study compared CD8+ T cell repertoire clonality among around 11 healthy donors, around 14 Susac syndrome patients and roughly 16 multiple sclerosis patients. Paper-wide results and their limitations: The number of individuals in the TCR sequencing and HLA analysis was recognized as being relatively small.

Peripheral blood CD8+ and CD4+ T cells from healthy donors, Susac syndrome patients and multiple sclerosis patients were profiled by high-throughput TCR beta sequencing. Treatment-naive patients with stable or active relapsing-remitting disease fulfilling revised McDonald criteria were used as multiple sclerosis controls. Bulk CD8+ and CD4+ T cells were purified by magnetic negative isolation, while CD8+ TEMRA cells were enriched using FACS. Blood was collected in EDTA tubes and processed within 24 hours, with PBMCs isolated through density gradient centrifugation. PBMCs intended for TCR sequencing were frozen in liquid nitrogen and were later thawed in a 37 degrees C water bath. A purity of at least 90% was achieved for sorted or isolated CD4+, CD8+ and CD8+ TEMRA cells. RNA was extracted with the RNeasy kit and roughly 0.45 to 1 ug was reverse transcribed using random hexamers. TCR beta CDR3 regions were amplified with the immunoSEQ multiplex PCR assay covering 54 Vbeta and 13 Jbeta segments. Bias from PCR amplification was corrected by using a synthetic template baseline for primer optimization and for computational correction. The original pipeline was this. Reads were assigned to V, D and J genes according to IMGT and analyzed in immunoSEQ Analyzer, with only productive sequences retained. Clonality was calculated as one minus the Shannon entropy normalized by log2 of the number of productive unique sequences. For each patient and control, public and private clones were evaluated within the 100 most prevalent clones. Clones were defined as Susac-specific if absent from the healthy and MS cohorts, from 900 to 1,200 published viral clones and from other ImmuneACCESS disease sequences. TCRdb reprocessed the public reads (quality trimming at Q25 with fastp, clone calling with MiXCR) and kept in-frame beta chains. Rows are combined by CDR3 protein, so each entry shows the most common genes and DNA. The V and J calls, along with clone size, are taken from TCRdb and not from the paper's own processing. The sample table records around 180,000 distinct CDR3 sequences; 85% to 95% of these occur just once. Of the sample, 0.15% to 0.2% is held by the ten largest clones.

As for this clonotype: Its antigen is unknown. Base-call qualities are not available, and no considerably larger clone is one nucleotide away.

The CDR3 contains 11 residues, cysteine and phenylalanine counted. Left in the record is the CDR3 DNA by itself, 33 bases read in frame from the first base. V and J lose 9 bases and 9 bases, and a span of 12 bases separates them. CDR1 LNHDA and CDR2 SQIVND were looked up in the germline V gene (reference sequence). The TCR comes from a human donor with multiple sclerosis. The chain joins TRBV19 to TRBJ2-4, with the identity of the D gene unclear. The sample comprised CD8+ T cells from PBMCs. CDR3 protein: CASKGGVIQYF. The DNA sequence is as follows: TGTGCCAGCAAAGGTGGGGTCATTCAGTACTTC.